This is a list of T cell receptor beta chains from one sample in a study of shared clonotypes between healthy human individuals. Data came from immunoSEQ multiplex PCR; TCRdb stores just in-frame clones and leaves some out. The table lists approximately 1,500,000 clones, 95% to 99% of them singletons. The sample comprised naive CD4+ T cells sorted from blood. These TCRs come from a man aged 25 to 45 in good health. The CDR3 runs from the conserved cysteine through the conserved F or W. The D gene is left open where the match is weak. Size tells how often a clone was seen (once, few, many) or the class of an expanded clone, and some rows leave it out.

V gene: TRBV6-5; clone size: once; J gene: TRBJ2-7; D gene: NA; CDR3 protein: CASSTQKWGTYEQYF; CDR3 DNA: TGTGCCAGCAGTACCCAAAAGTGGGGGACCTACGAGCAGTACTTC
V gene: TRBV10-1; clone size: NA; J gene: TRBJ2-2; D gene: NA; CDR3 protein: CASSARTPLNTGELFF; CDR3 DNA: TGCGCCAGCAGTGCCCGGACACCATTGAACACCGGGGAGCTGTTTTTT
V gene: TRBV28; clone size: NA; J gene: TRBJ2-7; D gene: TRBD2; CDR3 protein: CASSDMGGRFTYEQYF; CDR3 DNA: TGTGCCAGCAGTGACATGGGGGGGAGGTTTACCTACGAGCAGTACTTC
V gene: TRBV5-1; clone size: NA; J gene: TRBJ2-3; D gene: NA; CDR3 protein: CASSLFSADTQYF; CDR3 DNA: TGCGCCAGCAGCTTGTTTAGTGCAGATACGCAGTATTTT
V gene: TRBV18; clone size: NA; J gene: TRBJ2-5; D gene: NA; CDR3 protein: CASSPKQAVLETQYF; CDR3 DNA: TGTGCCAGCTCACCCAAACAGGCAGTTTTGGAGACCCAGTACTTC
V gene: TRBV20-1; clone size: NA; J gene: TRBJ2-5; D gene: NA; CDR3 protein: CSARVGETQYF; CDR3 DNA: TGCAGTGCTAGAGTGGGGGAGACCCAGTACTTC
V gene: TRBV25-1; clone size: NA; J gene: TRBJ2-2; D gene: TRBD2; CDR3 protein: CASSVSGKTGELFF; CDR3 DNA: TGTGCCAGCAGTGTCAGCGGGAAGACCGGGGAGCTGTTTTTT
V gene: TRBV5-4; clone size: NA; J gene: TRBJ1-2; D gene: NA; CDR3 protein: CASSSTKQGYGYTF; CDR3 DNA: TGTGCCAGCAGCTCGACCAAACAGGGCTATGGCTACACCTTC
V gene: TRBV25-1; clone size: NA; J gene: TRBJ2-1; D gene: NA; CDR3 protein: CASSESLGGMNEQFF; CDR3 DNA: TGTGCCAGCAGTGAATCCCTAGGTGGAATGAATGAGCAGTTCTTC
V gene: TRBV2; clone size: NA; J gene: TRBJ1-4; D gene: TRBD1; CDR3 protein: CASSPESGGLELFF; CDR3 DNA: TGTGCCAGCTCGCCAGAGTCAGGGGGCTTGGAACTGTTTTTT
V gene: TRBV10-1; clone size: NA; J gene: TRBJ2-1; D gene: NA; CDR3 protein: CASSESLVSNEQFF; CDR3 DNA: TGCGCCAGCAGTGAGTCTCTAGTCTCCAATGAGCAGTTCTTC